This T cell receptor beta chain was sequenced for a study of cytomegalovirus exposure and HLA in healthy donors. Study summary: Clustering assigned about 79% of the roughly 430 genotyped donors to the Caucasian-associated ancestry cluster. General study results and limits: Productive rates of about 87% or about 30% were seen for most TCR beta V segments in an earlier analysis. While the bulk of TCR sequences proved rare, some public TCRs turned up in many donors.

V shed 5 bases, J shed 2 bases, and the junction held 3 bases outside the gene matches. This CDR3 has 15 residues. CDR1 and CDR2 (germline): MNHEY, SMNVEV (reference sequence). At the time of sampling, donors were nominally healthy, though unrecorded immune exposures were likely. With respect to this clone: Its matching antigen is unknown.

The PCR made use of 60 Vbeta and 13 Jbeta primers. Data came from immunoSEQ multiplex PCR; TCRdb stores just in-frame clones and leaves some out. This sample has 120,000 to 150,000 clones, with around 75% found just once. The receptor's source is a female donor in good health and CMV-seronegative. What was sequenced was PBMCs. The V call is TRBV27, the J call TRBJ2-1, with 10 bases aligning to TRBD1. The CDR3 protein is CASSPDRGAYNEQFF. The CDR3 DNA is TGTGCCAGCAGTCCGGACAGGGGGGCCTACAATGAGCAGTTCTTC.